This entry lists 20 T cell receptor beta chains sequenced from one sample in a study of T cells in tuberculosis. Sequencing was performed with immunoSEQ multiplex PCR; in TCRdb, only in-frame clones are kept and a portion is missing. This table holds about 43,000 clones, roughly 94% found once. Sequencing was carried out using PBMCs. These receptors were obtained from a donor aged 10-29 years with latent tuberculosis or without tuberculosis infection. Some clones in this sample may be carry-over from other donors' samples.

The chain recombines TRBV15 with TRBJ2-7; possible D gene TRBD1, 5 bases. The CDR3 contains 13 residues. With 3 bases removed from V and 3 bases from J, the gap between germline ends came to 9 bases. CDR1 is LNHNV and CDR2 is YYDKDF in the germline V gene (reference sequence). The CDR3 region has the DNA TGTGCCACCAGCAGGCCAGGGAACTACGAGCAGTACTTC. This gives the protein CATSRPGNYEQYF.

This rearrangement joins TRBV10-1 to TRBJ2-7; TRBD1 might be the D (5 bases). This CDR3 has 14 residues. From germline, CDR1 is WNHNN and CDR2 SYGVQD (reference sequence). V was pared by 3 bases and J by 7 bases, with 16 bases between. For the CDR3, the DNA is TGCGCCAGCAGTGACAGTCTAGGGGCTGGTGAGCAGTACTTC. Amino acids: CASSDSLGAGEQYF.

The DNA for the CDR3 is TGTGCCAGCGGGGGGGGGTTCTCCTACGAGCAGTACTTC. Its protein product is CASGGGFSYEQYF. This sequence joins TRBV6-1 and TRBJ2-7; 7 bases align to TRBD2. Trimming took 8 bases from V and 0 from J; bases not matched to a gene: 4. Germline V lookup: CDR1 MNHNS, CDR2 SASEGT. The CDR3 has 13 amino acids.

This clone rates as medium-sized. The V and J genes are TRBV6-5 and TRBJ2-2, with a weak D call TRBD1 (6 bases). V lost 5 bases and J 6 bases, leaving 16 bases between the germline ends. Germline CDR1 is MNHEY and CDR2 is SVGAGI. The CDR3 covers 15 residues. CDR3 in amino acids: CASSQGGPPPGELFF. CDR3 sequence (DNA): TGTGCCAGCAGTCAAGGGGGACCGCCACCCGGGGAGCTGTTTTTT.

CDR3 amino acids: CASSFGVKGVLTEAFF. As DNA, the CDR3 is TGTGCCAGCAGCTTTGGAGTAAAGGGGGTACTCACTGAAGCTTTCTTT. This chain joins TRBV5-6 and TRBJ1-1, with D possibly being TRBD1 (6 bases). This CDR3 has 16 amino acids. V lost 2 bases, J lost 4 bases, and 18 bases lay in between. Germline V gene data show CDR1 as SGHDT and CDR2 as YYEEEE.

V usage is TRBV4-3 and J usage is TRBJ1-1; D gene ambiguous. This CDR3 contains 15 residues. Germline V lookup: CDR1 LGHNA, CDR2 YSLEER. V was cut by 0 bases and J by 0 bases, with 8 bases left in between. The CDR3 DNA reads as TGCGCCAGCAGCCAAGATCAGGTCCTGAACACTGAAGCTTTCTTT. This encodes CASSQDQVLNTEAFF.

This rearrangement joins TRBV2 to TRBJ2-5; D is perhaps TRBD1 (5 bases). Trimming took off 4 bases at V and 5 bases at J, with 8 bases between the two ends. The germline V gene encodes CDR1 SNHLY and CDR2 FYNNEI. The CDR3 has 12 residues. The CDR3 region is CASSARAETQYF. CDR3 DNA sequence: TGTGCCAGCAGTGCCAGGGCGGAGACCCAGTACTTC.

The CDR3 DNA follows: TGTGCCAGCAGTATTCCCCCTTCGTGGGGGGGCACTGAAGCTTTCTTT. Protein sequence: CASSIPPSWGGTEAFF. This chain joins TRBV28 and TRBJ1-1, with D maybe TRBD1 (5 bases). V lost 5 bases and J 4 bases, leaving 20 bases between the germline ends. Per germline, CDR1 MDHEN and CDR2 SYDVKM. This CDR3 is 16 amino acids long.

The chain carries TRBV27 and TRBJ2-1; 14 nucleotides agree with TRBD2. Unmatched junction bases numbered 17, after V lost 0 bases and J lost 7 bases. The CDR3 spans 21 residues. In germline, CDR1 is MNHEY, CDR2 SMNVEV (reference sequence). CDR3 DNA sequence: TGTGCCAGCAGTTTATCCCCCCCCAACCCTTTGAGACTAGCGGGAGGGAATGAGCAGTTCTTC. It encodes CASSLSPPNPLRLAGGNEQFF.

V gene TRBV9 combines with J gene TRBJ2-1; D is possibly TRBD2 (5 bases). Germline V CDR1 and CDR2: SGDLS, YYNGEE. This CDR3 comprises 16 residues. Trimming cost V 0 bases and J 4 bases, with 14 bases left between them. The CDR3, as DNA: TGTGCCAGCAGCGTAGGAACCGGACGGGAATACAATGAGCAGTTCTTC. Encoded protein: CASSVGTGREYNEQFF.

CDR3 residues: CASSLGTGSTYEQYF. Written as DNA, the CDR3 is TGTGCCAGCAGCTTAGGCACAGGCAGTACCTACGAGCAGTACTTC. The rearrangement joins TRBV7-8 to TRBJ2-7, with TRBD1 as a possible D gene (5 bases). The CDR3 is 15 amino acids. V was clipped by 1 base and J by 2 bases, with 12 bases between them. Germline-derived CDR1 and CDR2 are SGHVS and FQNEAQ.

V usage is TRBV7-9 and J usage is TRBJ2-3; weak D call: TRBD2 (6 bases). The CDR3 contains 17 residues. Trimming cost V 5 bases and J 5 bases, with 23 bases left between them. Looked up from germline, CDR1 is SEHNR and CDR2 is FQNEAQ (reference sequence). CDR3: CASSRPTGGDLGDTQYF. DNA for the CDR3: TGTGCCAGCAGCCGCCCCACTGGAGGGGACTTAGGAGATACGCAGTATTTT.

The genes are TRBV5-1 and TRBJ1-4; the D is unclear. Trimming shortened V by 4 bases and J by 14 bases, and 15 bases separated the two germline ends. This CDR3 contains 12 residues. Germline V gene sequence: CDR1 SGHRS, CDR2 YFSETQ. CDR3 sequence reads: CASSQDFTRLFF. The CDR3 coding sequence is TGCGCCAGCAGCCAGGACTTCACCCGGCTGTTTTTT.

This sequence joins TRBV6-1 and TRBJ2-1; the D gene is possibly TRBD2 (6 bases). V dropped 2 bases and J dropped 4 bases, with 15 bases sitting between them. The CDR3 covers 16 residues. CDR1 is MNHNS, CDR2 SASEGT, per germline. CDR3 nucleotides: TGTGCCAGCAGTGAACATCGGGGGTCACGGTACAATGAGCAGTTCTTC. This encodes CASSEHRGSRYNEQFF.

This CDR3 reads CASSPNEDRGLSPTFYEQYF. The CDR3, as DNA: TGTGCCAGCAGCCCTAACGAAGACAGGGGGCTCTCCCCCACTTTCTACGAGCAGTACTTC. V and J are TRBV5-4 and TRBJ2-7; 10 nucleotides line up with TRBD1. J lost 3 bases, V lost 4 bases, and 22 bases had no gene match. This CDR3 is 20 amino acids long. Germline assignment: CDR1 SGHNT and CDR2 YYREEE (reference sequence).

The V and J genes are TRBV9 and TRBJ2-7, with 9 bases fitting TRBD1. Germline CDR1 reads SGDLS; CDR2 reads YYNGEE. Trimming at V came to 4 bases and at J to 9 bases, leaving 11 bases not matched to a gene. This CDR3 spans 14 amino acids. For the CDR3, the DNA is TGTGCCAGCAGCTTACCGGGACAGGGATCTATGCAGTACTTC. Translated, it gives CASSLPGQGSMQYF.

The chain combines TRBV7-2 with TRBJ2-1; possible D gene TRBD2, 6 bases. This CDR3 has 14 amino acids. CDR1 is SGHTA and CDR2 is FQGNSA in the germline V gene. V was pared by 0 bases and J by 12 bases, with 15 bases between. The CDR3: CASSLALDRDWQFF. The DNA of the CDR3 is TGTGCCAGCAGCTTAGCGCTTGATAGGGACTGGCAGTTCTTC.

The chain uses TRBV25-1 and TRBJ2-2; D is possibly TRBD2 (5 bases). V was pared by 3 bases and J by 5 bases, with 13 bases between. Germline V CDR1 and CDR2: MGHDK, SYGVNS. CDR3 size: 15 residues. The CDR3 loop is CASSEKWETTGELFF. In nucleotides, the CDR3 is TGTGCCAGCAGTGAGAAATGGGAGACGACCGGGGAGCTGTTTTTT.

The genes are TRBV9 and TRBJ2-1; D remains unclear. The ends were cut back, 0 bases at V and 10 bases at J, with 8 bases in the middle. Germline V gene sequence: CDR1 SGDLS, CDR2 YYNGEE. The CDR3 totals 12 residues. CDR3 sequence reads: CASSVGLREQFF. In nucleotides, the CDR3 is TGTGCCAGCAGCGTAGGTCTGAGGGAGCAGTTCTTC.

The chain recombines TRBV4-3 with TRBJ1-1; possible D gene TRBD1, 6 bases. This CDR3 contains 14 residues. The germline CDR1 and CDR2 sequences are LGHNA and YSLEER. Trimming left V 2 bases short and J 3 bases short, with 10 bases between. The CDR3 sequence is CASSQRDKDTEAFF. As DNA, the CDR3 is TGCGCCAGCAGCCAACGGGACAAGGACACTGAAGCTTTCTTT.